This T cell receptor (beta chain) was identified in a study of CD8+CD57+ T cells in acquired aplastic anemia. The CDR3 has 11 amino acids. The ends were cut back, 4 bases at V and 7 bases at J, with 8 bases in the middle. Germline V gene data show CDR1 as SQVTM and CDR2 as ANQGSEA. The authors sequenced patients whose flow cytometry had shown CD8+CD57+ cell expansion. Severe acquired aplastic anemia was diagnosed in all patients. Genomic DNA acted as the template from which TCR beta VDJ combination and CDR3 sequence profiling were carried out. TCRdb reprocessed the reads with MiXCR, giving one entry per CDR3 protein. Of about 190,000 distinct CDR3 sequences listed, around 47% are singletons.

This clonotype was obtained from a human donor with aplastic anemia. The source material was sorted CD4+, CD8+, or CD8+CD57+ T cells (not recorded which) from PBMCs. The rearrangement joins TRBV29-1 to TRBJ2-1; D is uncertain. This CDR3 is CSVGSENEQFF. The CDR3 DNA is TGCAGCGTTGGGTCGGAGAATGAGCAGTTCTTC.